A selection of T cell receptor beta chains follows, all from one sample in a study of graft-versus-host responses after intestinal transplantation. Only in-frame clones appear in the TCRdb table, and some are missing; sequencing was by immunoSEQ multiplex PCR. The sample contains more than 25,000 clones, about 94% of which appear only once. This material consisted of PBMCs, taken just over 29 days after intestinal transplant. The receptors were sampled from a human patient who received an intestinal transplant, so some T cells may come from the graft donor. The CDR3 runs from the conserved cysteine through the conserved F or W. Fields, in order: V gene, D gene, clone size, J gene, CDR3 DNA, CDR3 protein. The D gene is left open where the match is weak. Expanded clones get a size class; other rows say once, few or many, or leave the size out.

>TRBV19|.|.|TRBJ2-2
TGTGCCAGTAGTATTTCGGGGAACACCGGGGAGCTGTTTTTT
CASSISGNTGELFF
>TRBV4-1|TRBD1|.|TRBJ2-5
TGCGCCAGCAGCCAGGACAGGGAAGAGACCCAGTACTTC
CASSQDREETQYF
>TRBV28|TRBD1|.|TRBJ1-3
TGTGCCAGCAGTCCTGACAGGGCTGGAAACACCATATATTTT
CASSPDRAGNTIYF
>TRBV7-8|TRBD1|.|TRBJ2-7
TGTGCCAGCAAACCCGGGACAGGGGCCTACGAGCAGTACTTC
CASKPGTGAYEQYF
>TRBV19|.|once|TRBJ2-1
TGTGCCAGTAGTATATTTGGAGAATCCTCCTACAATGAGCAGTTCTTC
CASSIFGESSYNEQFF
>TRBV27|.|few|TRBJ1-3
TGTGCCCGTCCCCGGCAGAGCTCTGGAAACACCATATATTTT
CARPRQSSGNTIYF
>TRBV30|.|.|TRBJ1-1
TGTGCCTGGGGACGGTTGAACACTGAAGCTTTCTTT
CAWGRLNTEAFF
>TRBV9|.|.|TRBJ2-3
TGTGCCAGCAGCGTAGTAGGGGATACAGATACGCAGTATTTT
CASSVVGDTDTQYF
>TRBV4-1|TRBD2|.|TRBJ2-7
TGCGCCAGCAGCCACTTTAGCGGGAGCTCCTACGAGCAGTACTTC
CASSHFSGSSYEQYF
>TRBV7-6|TRBD2|.|TRBJ2-7
TGTGCCAGCAGCTCTTACCCCTGGACTAGCGGGGCGGGGGAGCAGTACTTC
CASSSYPWTSGAGEQYF
>TRBV27|TRBD1|.|TRBJ2-7
TGTGCCAGCAAACCGGGACAGGGCCCATACGAGCAGTACTTC
CASKPGQGPYEQYF
>TRBV10-3|.|.|TRBJ2-4
TGTGCCATCAGTGGGGACGGGGACATTCAGTACTTC
CAISGDGDIQYF
>TRBV6-5|TRBD1|.|TRBJ2-1
TGTGCCAGCAGTTACTCTCGGGACAGCCGCAATGAGCAGTTCTTC
CASSYSRDSRNEQFF
>TRBV7-9|TRBD1|few|TRBJ1-1
TGTGCCAGCAGCTTAGTAACAGGGGGCACTGAAGCTTTCTTT
CASSLVTGGTEAFF
>TRBV5-4|TRBD1|once|TRBJ2-7
TGTGCCAGCAGCCGGGGGACAGGGGACGAGCAGTACTTC
CASSRGTGDEQYF
>TRBV2|.|.|TRBJ1-2
TGTGCCAGCAGTGAAGTGGGAGACAGGAACTATGGCTACACCTTC
CASSEVGDRNYGYTF
>TRBV4-1|.|.|TRBJ1-2
TGCGCCAGCAGCCAAGAGGTGCCGGCCGGGAAGAAGTATGGCTACACCTTC
CASSQEVPAGKKYGYTF
>TRBV7-8|.|.|TRBJ2-7
TGTGCCAGCAGCTTAAAAGGGGGGGCTGGATATCTAGTCGCCACCTACGAGCAGTACTTC
CASSLKGGAGYLVATYEQYF
>TRBV2|.|.|TRBJ2-3
TGTGCCAGCAGCGAATGGACCCCTGACACAGATACGCAGTATTTT
CASSEWTPDTDTQYF
>TRBV25-1|.|few|TRBJ2-5
TGTGCCAGCAGTGAAGAGACCCAGTACTTC
CASSEETQYF
>TRBV5-4|.|.|TRBJ2-4
TGTGCCAGCAGCTTCCGAGACAGTGACAAAAACATTCAGTACTTC
CASSFRDSDKNIQYF
>TRBV18|TRBD1|.|TRBJ1-1
TGTGCCAGCTCACCAGTCAGGGGGGGAACTGAAGCTTTCTTT
CASSPVRGGTEAFF
>TRBV30|.|.|TRBJ1-5
TGTGCCTGGAGCGCCCAGTGGGGAGATCAGCCCCAGCATTTT
CAWSAQWGDQPQHF